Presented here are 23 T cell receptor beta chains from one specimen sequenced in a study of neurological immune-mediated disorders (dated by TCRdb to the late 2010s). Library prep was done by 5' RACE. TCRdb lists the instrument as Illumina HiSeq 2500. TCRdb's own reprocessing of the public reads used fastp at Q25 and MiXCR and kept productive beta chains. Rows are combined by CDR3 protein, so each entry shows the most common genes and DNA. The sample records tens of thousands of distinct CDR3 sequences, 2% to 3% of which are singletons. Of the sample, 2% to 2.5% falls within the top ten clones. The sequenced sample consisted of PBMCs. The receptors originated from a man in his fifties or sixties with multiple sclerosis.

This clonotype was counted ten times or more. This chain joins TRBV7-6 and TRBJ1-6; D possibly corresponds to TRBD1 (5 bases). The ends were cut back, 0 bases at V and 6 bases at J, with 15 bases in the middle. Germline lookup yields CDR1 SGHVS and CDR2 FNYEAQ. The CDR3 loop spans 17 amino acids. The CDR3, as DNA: TGTGCCAGCAGCTTAGCCCCGGGGCGCAGGCTTAATTCACCCCTCCACTTT. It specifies CASSLAPGRRLNSPLHF.

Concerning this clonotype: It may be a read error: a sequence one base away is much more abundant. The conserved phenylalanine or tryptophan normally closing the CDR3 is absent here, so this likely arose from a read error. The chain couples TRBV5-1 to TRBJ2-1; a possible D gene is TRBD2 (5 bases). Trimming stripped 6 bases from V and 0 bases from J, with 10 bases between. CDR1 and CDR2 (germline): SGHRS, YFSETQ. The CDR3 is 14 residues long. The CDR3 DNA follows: TGCGCCAGCACCGTAGCGAGCTCCTACAATGAGCAGTTCTGC. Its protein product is CASTVASSYNEQFC.

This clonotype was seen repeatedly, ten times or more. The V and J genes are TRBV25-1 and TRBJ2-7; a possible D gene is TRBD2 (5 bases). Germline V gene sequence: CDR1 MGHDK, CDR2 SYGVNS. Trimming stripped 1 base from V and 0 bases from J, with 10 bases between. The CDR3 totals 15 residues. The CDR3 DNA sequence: TGTGCCAGCAGTGAATGGGAAGGGAGCTCCTACGAGCAGTACTTC. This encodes CASSEWEGSSYEQYF.

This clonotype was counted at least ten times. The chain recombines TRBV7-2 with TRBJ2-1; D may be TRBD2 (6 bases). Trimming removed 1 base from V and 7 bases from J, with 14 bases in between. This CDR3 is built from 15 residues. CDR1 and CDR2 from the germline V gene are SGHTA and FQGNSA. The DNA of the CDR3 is TGTGCCAGCAGCTTAGGGGGGGTCGGTGGAAATGAGCAGTTCTTC. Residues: CASSLGGVGGNEQFF. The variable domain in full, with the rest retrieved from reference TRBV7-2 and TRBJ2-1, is GAGVSQSPSNKVTEKGKDVELRCDPISGHTALYWYRQSLGQGLEFLIYFQGNSAPDKSGLPSDRFSAERTGGSVSTLTIQRTQQEDSAVYLCASSLGGVGGNEQFFGPGTRLTVL.

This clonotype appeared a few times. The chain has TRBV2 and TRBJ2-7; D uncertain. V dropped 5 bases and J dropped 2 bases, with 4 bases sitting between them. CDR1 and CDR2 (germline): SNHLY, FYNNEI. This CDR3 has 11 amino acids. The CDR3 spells CASSLTYEQYF. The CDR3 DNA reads TGTGCCAGCAGTCTGACCTACGAGCAGTACTTC.

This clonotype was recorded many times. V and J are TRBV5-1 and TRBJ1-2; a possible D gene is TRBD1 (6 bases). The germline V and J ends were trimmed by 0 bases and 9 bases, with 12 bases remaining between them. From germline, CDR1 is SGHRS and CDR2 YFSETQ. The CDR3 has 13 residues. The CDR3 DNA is TGCGCCAGCAGCTTGGACAGGGACTCCAGCTACACCTTC. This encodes CASSLDRDSSYTF.

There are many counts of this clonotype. In DNA, the CDR3 is TGTGCCAGCAGCCGAACGGACAGGGGGCGTTTTGGCTACACCTTC. It encodes CASSRTDRGRFGYTF. The chain carries TRBV7-9 and TRBJ1-2; 11 positions match TRBD1. The CDR3 contains 15 residues. V dropped 5 bases and J dropped 7; count of bases not matched to a gene: 9. Germline-derived CDR1 and CDR2 are SEHNR and FQNEAQ (reference sequence). Based on the CDR3 plus reference TRBV7-9 and TRBJ1-2, the full variable domain is DTGVSQNPRHKITKRGQNVTFRCDPISEHNRLYWYRQTLGQGPEFLTYFQNEAQLEKSRLLSDRFSAERPKGSFSTLEIQRTEQGDSAMYLCASSRTDRGRFGYTFGSGTRLTVV.

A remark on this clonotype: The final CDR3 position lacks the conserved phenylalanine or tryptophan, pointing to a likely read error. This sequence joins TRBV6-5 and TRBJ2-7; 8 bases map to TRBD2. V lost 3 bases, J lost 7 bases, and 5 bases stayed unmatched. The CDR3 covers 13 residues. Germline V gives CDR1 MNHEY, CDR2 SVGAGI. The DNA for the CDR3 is TGTGCCAGCAGTTATCCCGGGACTAGGGAGCAGTACAAC. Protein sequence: CASSYPGTREQYN.

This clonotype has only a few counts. The CDR3 reads CASSPGIMVSTEAFF. DNA for the CDR3: TGTGCCAGCAGCCCAGGGATAATGGTTTCCACTGAAGCTTTCTTT. This chain links TRBV11-2 with TRBJ1-1; perhaps TRBD1 as D (5 bases). The V gene's germline CDR1 is SGHAT and CDR2 FQNNGV. This CDR3 has 15 residues. Trimming cost V 5 bases and J 4 bases, with 17 bases left between them. The full variable domain, rest sourced from reference TRBV11-2 and TRBJ1-1, is EAGVAQSPRYKIIEKRQSVAFWCNPISGHATLYWYQQILGQGPKLLIQFQNNGVVDDSQLPKDRFSAERLKGVDSTLKIQPAKLEDSAVYLCASSPGIMVSTEAFFGQGTRLTVV.

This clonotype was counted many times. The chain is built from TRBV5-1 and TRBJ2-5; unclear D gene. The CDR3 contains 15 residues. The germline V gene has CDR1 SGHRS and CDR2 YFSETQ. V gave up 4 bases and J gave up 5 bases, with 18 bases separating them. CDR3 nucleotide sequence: TGCGCCAGCAGCCCAGGACCAGGTGGGGTCGAGACCCAGTACTTC. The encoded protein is CASSPGPGGVETQYF.

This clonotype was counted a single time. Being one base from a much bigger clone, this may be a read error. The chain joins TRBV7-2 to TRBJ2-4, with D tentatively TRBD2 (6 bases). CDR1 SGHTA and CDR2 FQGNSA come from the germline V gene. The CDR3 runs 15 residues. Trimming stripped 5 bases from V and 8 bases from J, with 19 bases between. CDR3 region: CASSASRTGEDIQYF. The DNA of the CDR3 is TGTGCCAGCAGCGCATCCCGAACGGGGGAGGACATTCAGTACTTC.

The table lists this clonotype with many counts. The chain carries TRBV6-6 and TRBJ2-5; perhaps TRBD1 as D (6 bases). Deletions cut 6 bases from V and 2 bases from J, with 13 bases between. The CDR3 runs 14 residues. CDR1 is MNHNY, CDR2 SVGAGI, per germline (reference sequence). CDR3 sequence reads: CASSPQGPQETQYF. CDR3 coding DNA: TGTGCCAGCAGCCCACAGGGTCCACAAGAGACCCAGTACTTC.

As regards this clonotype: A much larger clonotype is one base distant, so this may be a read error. CDR3 residues: CASSLVADTKYF. DNA of the CDR3: TGCGCCAGCAGCTTAGTCGCGGATACGAAGTATTTT. The chain links TRBV5-1 to TRBJ2-3; D not resolved. The CDR3 contains 12 residues. Germline CDR1 is SGHRS and CDR2 is YFSETQ.

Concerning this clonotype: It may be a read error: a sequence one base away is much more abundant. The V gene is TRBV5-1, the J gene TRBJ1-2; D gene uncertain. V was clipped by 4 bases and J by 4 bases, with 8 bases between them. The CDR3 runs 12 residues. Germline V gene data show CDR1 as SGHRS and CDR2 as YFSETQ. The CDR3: CASSGKGYGYTF. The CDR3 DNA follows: TGCGCCAGCAGCGGAAAGGGCTATGGCTACACCTTC.

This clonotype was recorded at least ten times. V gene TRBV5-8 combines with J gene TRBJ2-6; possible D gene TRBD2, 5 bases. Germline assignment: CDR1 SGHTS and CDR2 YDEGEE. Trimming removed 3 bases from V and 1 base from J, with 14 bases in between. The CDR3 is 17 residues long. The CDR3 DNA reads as TGTGCCAGCAGCTATGAGGGTTATGGTTCTGGGGCCAACGTCCTGACTTTC. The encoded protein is CASSYEGYGSGANVLTF.

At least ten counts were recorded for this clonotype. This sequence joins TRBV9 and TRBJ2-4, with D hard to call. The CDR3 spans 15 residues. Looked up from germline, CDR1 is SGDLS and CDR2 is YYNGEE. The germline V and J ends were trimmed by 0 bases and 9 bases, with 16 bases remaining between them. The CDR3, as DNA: TGTGCCAGCAGCGTAGAGGCCAGACCTAGAATCATTCAGTACTTC. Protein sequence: CASSVEARPRIIQYF.

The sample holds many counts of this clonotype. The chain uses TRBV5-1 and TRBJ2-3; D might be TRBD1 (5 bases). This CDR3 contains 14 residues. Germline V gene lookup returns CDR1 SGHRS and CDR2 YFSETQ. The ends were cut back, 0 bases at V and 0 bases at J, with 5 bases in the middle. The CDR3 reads CASSLGQSTDTQYF. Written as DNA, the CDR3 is TGCGCCAGCAGCTTGGGACAGAGCACAGATACGCAGTATTTT.

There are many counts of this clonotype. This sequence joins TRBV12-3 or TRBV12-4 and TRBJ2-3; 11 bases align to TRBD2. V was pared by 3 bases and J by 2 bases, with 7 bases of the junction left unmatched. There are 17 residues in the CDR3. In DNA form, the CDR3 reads TGTGCCAGCAGTTTCACACTAGCGGGGGCCGCCACAGATACGCAGTATTTT. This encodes CASSFTLAGAATDTQYF.

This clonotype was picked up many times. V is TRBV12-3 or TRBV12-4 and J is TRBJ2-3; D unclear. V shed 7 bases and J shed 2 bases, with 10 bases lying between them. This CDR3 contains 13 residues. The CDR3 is CASNFGLTDTQYF. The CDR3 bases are TGTGCCAGCAACTTTGGGCTCACAGATACGCAGTATTTT.

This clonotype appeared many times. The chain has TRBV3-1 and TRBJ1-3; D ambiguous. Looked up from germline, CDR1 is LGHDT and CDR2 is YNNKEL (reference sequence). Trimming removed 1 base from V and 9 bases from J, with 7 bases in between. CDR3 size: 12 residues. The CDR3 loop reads CASSQVTGTIYF. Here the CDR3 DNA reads TGTGCCAGCAGCCAAGTAACCGGCACCATATATTTT.

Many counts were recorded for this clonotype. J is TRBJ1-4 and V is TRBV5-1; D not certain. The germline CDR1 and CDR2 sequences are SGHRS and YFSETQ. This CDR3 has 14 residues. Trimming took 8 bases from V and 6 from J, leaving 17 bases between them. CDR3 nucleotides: TGCGCCAGTGGAGGTGGTGGGCCGGATGAAAAACTGTTTTTT. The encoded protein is CASGGGGPDEKLFF.

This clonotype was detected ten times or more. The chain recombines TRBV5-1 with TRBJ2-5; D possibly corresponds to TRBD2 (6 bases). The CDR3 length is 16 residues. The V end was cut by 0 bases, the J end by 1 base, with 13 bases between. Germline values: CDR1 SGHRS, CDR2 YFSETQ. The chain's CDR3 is CASSLVGGRTQETQYF. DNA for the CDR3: TGCGCCAGCAGCTTGGTGGGGGGAAGAACCCAAGAGACCCAGTACTTC. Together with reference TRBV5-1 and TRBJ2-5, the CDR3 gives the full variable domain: KAGVTQTPRYLIKTRGQQVTLSCSPISGHRSVSWYQQTPGQGLQFLFEYFSETQRNKGNFPGRFSGRQFSNSRSEMNVSTLELGDSALYLCASSLVGGRTQETQYFGPGTRLLVL.

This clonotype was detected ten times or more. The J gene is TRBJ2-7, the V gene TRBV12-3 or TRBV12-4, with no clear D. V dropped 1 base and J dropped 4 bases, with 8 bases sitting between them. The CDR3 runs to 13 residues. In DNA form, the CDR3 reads TGTGCCAGCAGTTTAGGCCTGGTTTACGAGCAGTACTTC. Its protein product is CASSLGLVYEQYF.